The TCR beta chain described here comes from a study of radiotherapy plus CTLA-4 blockade in lung cancer. Receiving focal radiation plus CTLA-4 blockade with ipilimumab were patients who had chemo-refractory metastatic non-small-cell lung cancer. Concerning this clone itself: Its antigen is not known.

Overall study results and limits: According to reports, early shifts in blood T cell clones, alongside interferon-beta, forecast response most accurately.

Assay used: immunoSEQ multiplex PCR; TCRdb lists only in-frame clones, some missing. The data contain about 60,000 clones, over 70% of them singletons. V lost 5 bases, J lost 5 bases, and 6 bases stayed unmatched. The germline gives CDR1 SGHTA, CDR2 FQGTGA. There are 16 residues in the CDR3. This sequence was found in a human donor with non-small cell lung cancer who had a partial response to radiotherapy plus ipilimumab. The material sequenced was peripheral blood, taken from a patient treated with radiotherapy plus ipilimumab. This chain connects TRBV7-3 to TRBJ2-2; 12 bases align to TRBD1. The CDR3 region has the DNA TGTGCCAGCAGCGAAAGGGACAGGGGGCAAACCGGGGAGCTGTTTTTT. Translated: CASSERDRGQTGELFF.